The 10 T cell receptor beta chains presented below share a single source sample, sequenced in a study of T-cell reconstitution after alpha-beta-depleted transplantation in children. The TCRbeta library incorporated unique molecular identifiers. MiXCR, applied by TCRdb to the PCR reads, yields one record per CDR3 protein. The sample consists of around 490,000 distinct CDR3 sequences, roughly 10% of them appearing once. The sequenced sample was PBMCs, mostly from graft donor cells, obtained 180 days after TCRalphabeta/CD19-depleted stem cell transplant. These receptor sequences come from a female patient aged 2 to 10 who had a stem cell transplant for aplastic anemia, so the T cells may come from the graft donor.

CDR3 region: CSVDVGSYEQYF. CDR3 nucleotide sequence: TGCAGCGTTGATGTAGGTTCCTACGAGCAGTACTTC. The chain employs TRBV29-1 and TRBJ2-7; no clear D. V gave up 3 bases and J gave up 1 base, with 7 bases separating them. This CDR3 has 12 residues. Per germline, CDR1 SQVTM and CDR2 ANQGSEA.

A few counts support this clonotype. The V gene is TRBV7-2, the J gene TRBJ2-1; 10 nucleotides match TRBD1. V was clipped by 5 bases and J by 4 bases; unmatched bases: 5. The CDR3 is 15 amino acids. Germline lookup yields CDR1 SGHTA and CDR2 FQGNSA. The CDR3 loop is CASSTDRGPYNEQFF. The CDR3 bases are TGTGCCAGCAGCACTGACAGGGGGCCTTACAATGAGCAGTTCTTC.

J is TRBJ2-7 and V is TRBV6-5, with TRBD1 matching 10 bases. The CDR3 runs to 16 residues. Germline loops: CDR1 MNHEY, CDR2 SVGAGI. V lost 2 bases to trimming and J lost 0 bases; unmatched junction nucleotides: 4. The CDR3 is CASSYTGQGSSYEQYV. Here the CDR3 DNA reads TGTGCCAGCAGTTACACGGGACAGGGGAGCTCCTACGAGCAGTACGTC.

CDR3 sequence: CASSVYPGGGNEQFF. In DNA form, the CDR3 reads TGTGCCAGCAGTGTTTATCCGGGAGGGGGAAATGAGCAGTTCTTC. The chain uses TRBV9 and TRBJ2-1, with 8 bases that match TRBD2. The germline V gene encodes CDR1 SGDLS and CDR2 YYNGEE. This CDR3 spans 15 amino acids. Trimming at V came to 5 bases and at J to 7 bases, leaving 11 bases not matched to a gene.

This clonotype has just a few counts. This chain connects TRBV7-2 to TRBJ1-5, with 8 nucleotides matching TRBD1. Germline V gives CDR1 SGHTA, CDR2 FQGNSA. This CDR3 has 19 residues. Trimming cost V 3 bases and J 7 bases; bases outside gene matches: 20. For the CDR3, the DNA is TGTGCCAGCAGCTTCAGCCCCGGGCCGGGACAGGTTGGTGACCAGCCCCAGCATTTT. This translates into CASSFSPGPGQVGDQPQHF.

In its sample, this clonotype was seen a few times. The chain uses TRBV7-9 and TRBJ1-3, with TRBD1 matching over 10 bases. CDR3 size: 16 residues. The ends lost 6 bases at V and 0 bases at J; junction bases unmatched: 5. CDR1 and CDR2 (germline): SEHNR, FQNEAQ (reference sequence). Written as DNA, the CDR3 is TGTGCCAGCAGTCCGGGACAGGGGTCCTCTGGAAACACCATATATTTT. It encodes CASSPGQGSSGNTIYF.

The rearrangement uses TRBV3-1 and TRBJ2-1, with TRBD2 identical over 16 bases. Germline V gene sequence: CDR1 LGHDT, CDR2 YNNKEL (reference sequence). This CDR3 is 17 amino acids long. Trimming removed 3 bases from V and 4 bases from J; junction bases left unmatched: 3. The CDR3 nucleotides are TGTGCCAGCAGCCAGGGACTAGCGGGAGGGCCATACAATGAGCAGTTCTTC. Amino acid sequence: CASSQGLAGGPYNEQFF.

This clonotype was seen only a few times. The V gene is TRBV20-1, the J gene TRBJ2-1, with 8 bases fitting TRBD1. Trimming took 5 bases from V and 7 from J; bases not matched to a gene: 4. The CDR3 spans 12 residues. Germline CDR1 and CDR2: DFQATT and SNEGSKA (reference sequence). CDR3 DNA sequence: TGCAGTGCTGGACGACAGGGGAATGAGCAGTTCTTC. As protein: CSAGRQGNEQFF.

The V and J genes are TRBV11-2 and TRBJ2-5; either TRBD1 or TRBD2 may supply D (5 bases each). CDR3 size: 18 residues. CDR1 is SGHAT and CDR2 is FQNNGV in the germline V gene. Trimming removed 4 bases at V and 1 base at J, with 22 bases between. CDR3 nucleotide sequence: TGTGCCAGCAGCTCCCCAGGGACCCTACGCGGGCTCCAAGAGACCCAGTACTTC. Its translation is CASSSPGTLRGLQETQYF. The full variable domain, with the rest looked up from reference TRBV11-2 and TRBJ2-5, is EAGVAQSPRYKIIEKRQSVAFWCNPISGHATLYWYQQILGQGPKLLIQFQNNGVVDDSQLPKDRFSAERLKGVDSTLKIQPAKLEDSAVYLCASSSPGTLRGLQETQYFGPGTRLLVL.

In this sample, this clonotype turned up many times. The chain has TRBV5-1 and TRBJ2-7; D perhaps matches TRBD2 (6 bases). The germline CDR1 and CDR2 sequences are SGHRS and YFSETQ. V was cut by 2 bases and J by 3 bases, with 12 bases left in between. The CDR3 has 14 amino acids. The CDR3 protein is CASSLGFGGYEQYF. DNA of the CDR3: TGCGCCAGCAGCTTAGGATTCGGGGGCTACGAGCAGTACTTC.